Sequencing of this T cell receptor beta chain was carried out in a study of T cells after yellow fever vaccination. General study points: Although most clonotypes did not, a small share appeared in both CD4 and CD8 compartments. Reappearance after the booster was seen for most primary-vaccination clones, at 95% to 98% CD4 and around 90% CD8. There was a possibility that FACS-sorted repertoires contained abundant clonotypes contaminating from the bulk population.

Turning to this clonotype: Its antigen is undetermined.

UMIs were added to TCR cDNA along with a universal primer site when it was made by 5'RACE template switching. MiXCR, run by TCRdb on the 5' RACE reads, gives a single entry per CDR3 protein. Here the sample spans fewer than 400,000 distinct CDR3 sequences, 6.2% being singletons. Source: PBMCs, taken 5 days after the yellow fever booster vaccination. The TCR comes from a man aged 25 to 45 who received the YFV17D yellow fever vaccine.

CDR3 nucleotide sequence: TGTGCCAGCAGCGTAGATAGCCTGAACACCGGGGAGCTGTTTTTT. It specifies CASSVDSLNTGELFF. The chain has TRBV9 and TRBJ2-2; D is uncertain. The CDR3 contains 15 residues. Trimming cost V 0 bases and J 1 base, with 7 bases left between them. Germline CDR1 and CDR2: SGDLS and YYNGEE.